These T cell receptor beta chains were read from a single sample in a study of CD8 T cells in Susac syndrome. TCRdb re-called the immunoSEQ multiplex PCR reads through MiXCR, storing one row per CDR3 protein. The sample comprises some 200,000 distinct CDR3 sequences, roughly 96% of which are singletons, and around 0.099% rests with the top ten. The sample consisted of CD4+ T cells from PBMCs. Receptors were obtained from a human donor with multiple sclerosis. The CDR3 runs from the conserved cysteine through the conserved F or W. The order of the fields is V gene, J gene, clone size, D gene, CDR3 length, CDR3 DNA, CDR3 protein. D genes are given only for firm matches. The size field is filled for only some rows; it gives once, few, many or a size class.

v_gene: TRBV5-1
j_gene: TRBJ2-7
abundance: NA
d_gene: NA
len: 15
CDR3nt: TGCGCCAGCAGCCCCTATCAGGGGAGCTCCTACGAGCAGTACTTC
CDR3aa: CASSPYQGSSYEQYF

v_gene: TRBV12-3/TRBV12-4
j_gene: TRBJ2-7
abundance: NA
d_gene: TRBD1
len: 14
CDR3nt: TGTGCCAGCAGTCTCTCCGGGACAGCGAAGGAGCAGTACTTC
CDR3aa: CASSLSGTAKEQYF

v_gene: TRBV20-1
j_gene: TRBJ2-3
abundance: NA
d_gene: NA
len: 15
CDR3nt: TGCAGTGCTAGAGATCCGGGGCGGCGCACAGATACGCAGTATTTT
CDR3aa: CSARDPGRRTDTQYF

v_gene: TRBV2
j_gene: TRBJ1-2
abundance: few
d_gene: NA
len: 13
CDR3nt: TGTGCCAGCAGTGAATCTGGGAACTATGGCTACACCTTC
CDR3aa: CASSESGNYGYTF

v_gene: TRBV29-1
j_gene: TRBJ2-1
abundance: NA
d_gene: NA
len: 11
CDR3nt: TGCAGCGCGGAATGGCGGAATGAGCAGTTCTTC
CDR3aa: CSAEWRNEQFF

v_gene: TRBV3-1
j_gene: TRBJ2-7
abundance: NA
d_gene: NA
len: 13
CDR3nt: TGTGCCAGCAGCCAAAGATTGGCCTACGAGCAGTACTTC
CDR3aa: CASSQRLAYEQYF

v_gene: TRBV12-3/TRBV12-4
j_gene: TRBJ1-2
abundance: NA
d_gene: NA
len: 11
CDR3nt: TGTGCCAGCAGCCCGGCCGATGGCTACACCTTC
CDR3aa: CASSPADGYTF

v_gene: TRBV20-1
j_gene: TRBJ2-2
abundance: NA
d_gene: TRBD1
len: 15
CDR3nt: TGCAGTGCTCGTCCCCCGGGACAGACCACCGGGGAGCTGTTTTTT
CDR3aa: CSARPPGQTTGELFF

v_gene: TRBV6-2/TRBV6-3
j_gene: TRBJ2-7
abundance: NA
d_gene: NA
len: 13
CDR3nt: TGTGCCACGATGGGCAGGCCCTCTTCCGAGCAGTACTTC
CDR3aa: CATMGRPSSEQYF

v_gene: TRBV7-9
j_gene: TRBJ2-3
abundance: NA
d_gene: TRBD1
len: 13
CDR3nt: TGTGCCAGCAGCTACAGGGGGCAAGATACGCAGTATTTT
CDR3aa: CASSYRGQDTQYF

v_gene: TRBV19
j_gene: TRBJ1-1
abundance: NA
d_gene: TRBD1
len: 14
CDR3nt: TGTGCCAGTAGTTCGACAGGGGCGAACACTGAAGCTTTCTTT
CDR3aa: CASSSTGANTEAFF

v_gene: TRBV29-1
j_gene: TRBJ2-1
abundance: NA
d_gene: TRBD2
len: 13
CDR3nt: TGCAGCGTTGTAGCGGGAGGGCGGAGTGAGCAGTTCTTC
CDR3aa: CSVVAGGRSEQFF

v_gene: TRBV14
j_gene: TRBJ1-1
abundance: NA
d_gene: NA
len: 17
CDR3nt: TGTGCCAGCAGCCACCTCCCCGGAGCAGGGTCGAACACTGAAGCTTTCTTT
CDR3aa: CASSHLPGAGSNTEAFF

v_gene: TRBV29-1
j_gene: TRBJ2-2
abundance: NA
d_gene: TRBD1
len: 14
CDR3nt: TGCAGCACCACCGGGACAGCGAACACCGGGGAGCTGTTTTTT
CDR3aa: CSTTGTANTGELFF

v_gene: TRBV9
j_gene: TRBJ2-1
abundance: NA
d_gene: TRBD2
len: 16
CDR3nt: TGTGCCAGCAGCTCCCTAGCGGGGGGGCCCGTCAATGAGCAGTTCTTC
CDR3aa: CASSSLAGGPVNEQFF

v_gene: TRBV3-1
j_gene: TRBJ1-2
abundance: NA
d_gene: NA
len: 13
CDR3nt: TGTGCCAGCAGCCAAGATGTCGGGGGAGGCTACACCTTC
CDR3aa: CASSQDVGGGYTF

v_gene: TRBV5-6
j_gene: TRBJ2-7
abundance: NA
d_gene: NA
len: 15
CDR3nt: TGTGCCAGCAGACGAACAGGTGAAAGCTCCTACGAGCAGTACTTC
CDR3aa: CASRRTGESSYEQYF

v_gene: TRBV9
j_gene: TRBJ1-5
abundance: NA
d_gene: TRBD1
len: 15
CDR3nt: TGTGCCAGCAGCGCCGGACAGGGGCACAATCAGCCCCAGCATTTT
CDR3aa: CASSAGQGHNQPQHF

v_gene: TRBV9
j_gene: TRBJ2-5
abundance: NA
d_gene: NA
len: 17
CDR3nt: TGTGCCAGCAGCGTAGGCAACAGAGGGGGGGATCAAGAGACCCAGTACTTC
CDR3aa: CASSVGNRGGDQETQYF

v_gene: TRBV30
j_gene: TRBJ2-7
abundance: NA
d_gene: NA
len: 12
CDR3nt: TGTGCCTGGACAGGGGAGAGTGACGAGCAGTACTTC
CDR3aa: CAWTGESDEQYF

v_gene: TRBV3-1
j_gene: TRBJ1-1
abundance: NA
d_gene: NA
len: 13
CDR3nt: TGTGCCAGCAGCTCCCACAGGAACACTGAAGCTTTCTTT
CDR3aa: CASSSHRNTEAFF

v_gene: TRBV20-1
j_gene: TRBJ1-3
abundance: NA
d_gene: TRBD1
len: 15
CDR3nt: TGCAGTGCTAGGATGGGACAGTGGGTCGGAAACACCATATATTTT
CDR3aa: CSARMGQWVGNTIYF

v_gene: TRBV15
j_gene: TRBJ2-2
abundance: NA
d_gene: NA
len: 14
CDR3nt: TGTGCCACCAGCAGAGGGGACGTTCCCGGGGAGCTGTTTTTT
CDR3aa: CATSRGDVPGELFF

v_gene: TRBV2
j_gene: TRBJ2-1
abundance: NA
d_gene: NA
len: 12
CDR3nt: TGTGCCAGTGGCCCCAGCAGGGCTGAGCAGTTCTTC
CDR3aa: CASGPSRAEQFF

v_gene: TRBV27
j_gene: TRBJ2-3
abundance: NA
d_gene: TRBD1
len: 13
CDR3nt: TGTGCCAGCACCCGACAGGGGACAGATACGCAGTATTTT
CDR3aa: CASTRQGTDTQYF

v_gene: TRBV7-9
j_gene: TRBJ1-1
abundance: NA
d_gene: TRBD1
len: 14
CDR3nt: TGTGCCAGCAGCTCACAGGGGATGAACACTGAAGCTTTCTTT
CDR3aa: CASSSQGMNTEAFF

v_gene: TRBV29-1
j_gene: TRBJ2-3
abundance: NA
d_gene: NA
len: 12
CDR3nt: TGCAGCGCGGGGGAAGTCCCAGATACGCAGTATTTT
CDR3aa: CSAGEVPDTQYF

v_gene: TRBV7-9
j_gene: TRBJ2-7
abundance: few
d_gene: NA
len: 11
CDR3nt: TGTGCCAGCAGTCCGTTCTACGAGCAGTACTTC
CDR3aa: CASSPFYEQYF

v_gene: TRBV3-1
j_gene: TRBJ2-5
abundance: NA
d_gene: NA
len: 12
CDR3nt: TGTGCCAGCAGGAGTGCGGGAGAGACCCAGTACTTC
CDR3aa: CASRSAGETQYF

v_gene: TRBV12-3/TRBV12-4
j_gene: TRBJ1-1
abundance: NA
d_gene: TRBD1
len: 13
CDR3nt: TGTGCCAGCAATCGCAGGGGGGGGACTGAAGCTTTCTTT
CDR3aa: CASNRRGGTEAFF

v_gene: TRBV3-1
j_gene: TRBJ1-4
abundance: NA
d_gene: NA
len: 12
CDR3nt: TGTGCCAGCAGCCAGAACAGGGAAAAACTGTTTTTT
CDR3aa: CASSQNREKLFF

v_gene: TRBV30
j_gene: TRBJ1-2
abundance: NA
d_gene: NA
len: 13
CDR3nt: TGTGCCTGGAGTGTACAGGTGAACTATGGCTACACCTTC
CDR3aa: CAWSVQVNYGYTF

v_gene: TRBV7-3
j_gene: TRBJ2-1
abundance: NA
d_gene: NA
len: 13
CDR3nt: TGTGCCAGCAGGGTGAATGGGGTGGCTGAGCAGTTCTTC
CDR3aa: CASRVNGVAEQFF

v_gene: TRBV11-2
j_gene: TRBJ2-2
abundance: NA
d_gene: NA
len: 14
CDR3nt: TGTGCCAGCAGCTTAGTGGCCAAAGGCGGGGAGCTGTTTTTT
CDR3aa: CASSLVAKGGELFF

v_gene: TRBV6-6
j_gene: TRBJ2-7
abundance: NA
d_gene: NA
len: 12
CDR3nt: TGTGCCAGCAGTTACACGGGCTACGAGCAGTACTTC
CDR3aa: CASSYTGYEQYF

v_gene: TRBV2
j_gene: TRBJ2-1
abundance: NA
d_gene: NA
len: 12
CDR3nt: TGTGCCAGCATGGGAGGGGGGACAGGTCAGTTCTTC
CDR3aa: CASMGGGTGQFF

v_gene: TRBV3-1
j_gene: TRBJ2-1
abundance: NA
d_gene: NA
len: 12
CDR3nt: TGTGCCAGCAGCCTCGGACGGAATGAGCAGTTCTTC
CDR3aa: CASSLGRNEQFF

v_gene: TRBV2
j_gene: TRBJ1-6
abundance: NA
d_gene: NA
len: 12
CDR3nt: TGTGCCAGCAGTGACAGATTTTCACCCCTCCACTTT
CDR3aa: CASSDRFSPLHF

v_gene: TRBV6-6
j_gene: TRBJ2-5
abundance: NA
d_gene: NA
len: 11
CDR3nt: TGTGCCAGCAGTTACGACGAGACCCAGTACTTC
CDR3aa: CASSYDETQYF

v_gene: TRBV2
j_gene: TRBJ2-7
abundance: NA
d_gene: NA
len: 11
CDR3nt: TGTGCCAGTACGCGGGCCTACGAGCAGTACTTC
CDR3aa: CASTRAYEQYF

v_gene: TRBV3-1
j_gene: TRBJ2-5
abundance: NA
d_gene: NA
len: 15
CDR3nt: TGTGCCAGCAGCCTGTGGGCGGATCAACAAGAGACCCAGTACTTC
CDR3aa: CASSLWADQQETQYF

v_gene: TRBV12-3/TRBV12-4
j_gene: TRBJ1-6
abundance: once
d_gene: NA
len: 15
CDR3nt: TGTGCCAGCAGTTCCGCCCAGTCCTATAATTCACCCCTCCACTTT
CDR3aa: CASSSAQSYNSPLHF

v_gene: TRBV11-2
j_gene: TRBJ2-7
abundance: few
d_gene: NA
len: 12
CDR3nt: TGTGCCAGCAGCTTAACCGGATACGAGCAGTACTTC
CDR3aa: CASSLTGYEQYF

v_gene: TRBV28
j_gene: TRBJ2-7
abundance: NA
d_gene: NA
len: 12
CDR3nt: TGTGCTGCTCAAACAGGGACCTACGAGCAGTACTTC
CDR3aa: CAAQTGTYEQYF

v_gene: TRBV7-9
j_gene: TRBJ2-6
abundance: once
d_gene: NA
len: 14
CDR3nt: TGTGCCAGCAGCCGCCAATGGGGGGCCAACGTCCTGACTTTC
CDR3aa: CASSRQWGANVLTF

v_gene: TRBV5-1
j_gene: TRBJ2-3
abundance: NA
d_gene: NA
len: 16
CDR3nt: TGCGCCAGCAGCTTGGTCGGACAGCGGGCCACAGATACGCAGTATTTT
CDR3aa: CASSLVGQRATDTQYF